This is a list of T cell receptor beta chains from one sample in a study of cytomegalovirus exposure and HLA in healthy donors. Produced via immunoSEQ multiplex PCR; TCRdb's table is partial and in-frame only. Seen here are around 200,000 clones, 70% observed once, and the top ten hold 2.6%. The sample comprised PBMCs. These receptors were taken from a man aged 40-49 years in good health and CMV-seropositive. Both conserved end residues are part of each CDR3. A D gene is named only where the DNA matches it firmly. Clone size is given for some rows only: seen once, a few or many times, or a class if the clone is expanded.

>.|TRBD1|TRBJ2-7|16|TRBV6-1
CASSESWDRRDHEQYF
TGTGCCAGCAGTGAATCATGGGACAGGAGGGACCACGAGCAGTACTTC
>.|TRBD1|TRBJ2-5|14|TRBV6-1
CASTWTGGRETQYF
TGTGCCAGCACCTGGACAGGGGGTAGGGAGACCCAGTACTTC
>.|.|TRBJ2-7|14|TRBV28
CASTTVTRTYEQYF
TGTGCCAGCACCACGGTGACCAGGACCTACGAGCAGTACTTC
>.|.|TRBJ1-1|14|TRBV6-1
CASSDLPEVSEAFF
TGTGCCAGCAGTGACCTACCAGAGGTCTCTGAAGCTTTCTTT
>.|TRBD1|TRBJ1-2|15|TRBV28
CASSPRDRGPSGYTF
TGTGCCAGCAGTCCCCGGGACAGGGGGCCTAGTGGCTACACCTTC
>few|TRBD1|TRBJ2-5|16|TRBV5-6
CASSLLGDRGGETQYF
TGTGCCAGCAGCTTGCTTGGGGACAGGGGTGGGGAGACCCAGTACTTC
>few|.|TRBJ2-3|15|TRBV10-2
CASSESRQFTDTQYF
TGCGCCAGCAGTGAGTCCAGACAGTTCACAGATACGCAGTATTTT
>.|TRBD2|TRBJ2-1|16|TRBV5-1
CASTKSGGASRNEQFF
TGCGCCAGCACTAAAAGCGGGGGGGCTTCGCGGAATGAGCAGTTCTTC
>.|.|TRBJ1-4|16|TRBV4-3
CASSQVARSANEKLFF
TGCGCCAGCAGCCAAGTAGCTAGGAGTGCTAATGAAAAACTGTTTTTT
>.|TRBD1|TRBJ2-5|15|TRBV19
CASSRGTGERKTQYF
TGTGCCAGTAGTAGGGGGACAGGGGAACGCAAGACCCAGTACTTC
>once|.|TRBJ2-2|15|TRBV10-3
CAISGTQPNTGELFF
TGTGCCATCAGTGGGACACAGCCGAACACCGGGGAGCTGTTTTTT
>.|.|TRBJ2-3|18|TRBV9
CASSLRPARAGFTDTQYF
TGTGCCAGCAGTCTCCGCCCTGCGAGGGCGGGGTTCACAGATACGCAGTATTTT
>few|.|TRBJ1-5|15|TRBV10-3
CAISEGTGTGQPQHF
TGTGCCATCAGTGAGGGTACAGGGACGGGTCAGCCCCAGCATTTT
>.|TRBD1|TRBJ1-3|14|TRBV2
CASRATGAGNTIYF
TGTGCCAGCAGGGCTACAGGGGCTGGAAACACCATATATTTT
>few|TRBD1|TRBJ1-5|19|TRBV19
CASTPPVGQGIWGNQPQHF
TGTGCCAGTACCCCACCCGTTGGACAGGGGATATGGGGCAATCAGCCCCAGCATTTT
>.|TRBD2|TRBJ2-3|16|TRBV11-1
CASSLLAGGPTDTQYF
TGTGCCAGCAGCTTATTAGCGGGGGGACCCACAGATACGCAGTATTTT
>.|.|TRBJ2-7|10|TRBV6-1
CASSHYEQYF
TGTGCCAGCAGCCACTACGAGCAGTACTTC
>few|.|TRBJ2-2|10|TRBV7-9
CASSTGELFF
TGTGCCAGCTCGACCGGGGAGCTGTTTTTT
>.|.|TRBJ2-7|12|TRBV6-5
CASSEQGYEQYF
TGTGCCAGCAGCGAACAGGGCTACGAGCAGTACTTC
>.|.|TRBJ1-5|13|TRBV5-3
CASSLVPNQPQHF
TGTGCCAGCAGCTTGGTTCCAAATCAGCCCCAGCATTTT
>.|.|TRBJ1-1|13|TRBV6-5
CASSYLGGTEAFF
TGTGCCAGCAGTTACTTGGGGGGCACTGAAGCTTTCTTT
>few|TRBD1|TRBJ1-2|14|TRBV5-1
CASSLGTDLYGYTF
TGCGCCAGCAGCCTCGGGACAGACCTCTATGGCTACACCTTC
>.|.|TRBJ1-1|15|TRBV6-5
CASIINDGENTEAFF
TGTGCCAGCATAATTAATGACGGGGAGAACACTGAAGCTTTCTTT
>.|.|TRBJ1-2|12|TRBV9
CASSVGGYGYTF
TGTGCCAGCAGCGTGGGGGGGTATGGCTACACCTTC